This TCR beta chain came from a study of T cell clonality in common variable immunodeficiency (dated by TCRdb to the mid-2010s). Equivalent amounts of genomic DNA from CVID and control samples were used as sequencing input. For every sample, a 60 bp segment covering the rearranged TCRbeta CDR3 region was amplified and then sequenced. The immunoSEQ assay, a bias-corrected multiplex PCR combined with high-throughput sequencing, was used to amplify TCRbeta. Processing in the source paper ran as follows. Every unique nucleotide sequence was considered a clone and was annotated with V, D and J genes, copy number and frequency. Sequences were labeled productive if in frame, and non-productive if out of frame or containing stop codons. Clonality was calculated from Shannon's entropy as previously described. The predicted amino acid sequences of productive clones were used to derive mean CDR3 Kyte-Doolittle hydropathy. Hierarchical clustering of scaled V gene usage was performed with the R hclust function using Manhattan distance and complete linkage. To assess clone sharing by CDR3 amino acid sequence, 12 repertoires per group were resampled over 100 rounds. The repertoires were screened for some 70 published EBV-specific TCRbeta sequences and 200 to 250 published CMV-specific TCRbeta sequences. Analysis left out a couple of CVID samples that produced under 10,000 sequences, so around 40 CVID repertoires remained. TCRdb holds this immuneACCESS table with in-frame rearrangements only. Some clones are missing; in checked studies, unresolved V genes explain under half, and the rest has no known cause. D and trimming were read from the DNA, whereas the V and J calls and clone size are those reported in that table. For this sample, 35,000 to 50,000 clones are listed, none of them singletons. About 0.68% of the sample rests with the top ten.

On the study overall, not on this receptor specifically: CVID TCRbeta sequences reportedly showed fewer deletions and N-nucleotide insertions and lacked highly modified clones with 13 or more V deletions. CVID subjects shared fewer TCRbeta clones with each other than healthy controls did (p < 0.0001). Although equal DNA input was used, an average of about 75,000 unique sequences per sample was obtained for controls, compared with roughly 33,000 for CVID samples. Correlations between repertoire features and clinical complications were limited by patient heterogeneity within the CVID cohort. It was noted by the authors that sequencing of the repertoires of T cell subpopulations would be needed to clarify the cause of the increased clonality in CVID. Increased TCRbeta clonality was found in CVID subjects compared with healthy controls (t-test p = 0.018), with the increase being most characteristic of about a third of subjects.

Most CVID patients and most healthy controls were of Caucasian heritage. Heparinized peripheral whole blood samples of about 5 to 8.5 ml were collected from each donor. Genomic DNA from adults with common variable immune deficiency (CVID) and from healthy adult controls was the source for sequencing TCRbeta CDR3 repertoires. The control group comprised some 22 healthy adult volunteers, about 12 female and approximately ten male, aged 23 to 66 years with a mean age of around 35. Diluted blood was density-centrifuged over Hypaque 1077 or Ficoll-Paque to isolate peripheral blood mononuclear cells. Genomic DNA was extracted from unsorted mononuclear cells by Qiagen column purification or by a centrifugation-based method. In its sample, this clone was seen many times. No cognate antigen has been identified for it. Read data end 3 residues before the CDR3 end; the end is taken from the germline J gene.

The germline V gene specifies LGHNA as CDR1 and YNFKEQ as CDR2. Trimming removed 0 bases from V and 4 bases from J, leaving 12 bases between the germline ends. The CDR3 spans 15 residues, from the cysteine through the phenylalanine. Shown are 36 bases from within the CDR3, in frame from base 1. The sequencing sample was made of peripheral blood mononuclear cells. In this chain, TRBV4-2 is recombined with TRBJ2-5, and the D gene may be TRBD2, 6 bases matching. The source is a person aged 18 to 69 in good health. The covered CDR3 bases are TGTGCCAGCAGCCAAGAATGGCAGGGAGGAGAGACC. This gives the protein CASSQEWQGGET. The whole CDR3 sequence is CASSQEWQGGETQYF.